Below, 14 T cell receptor beta chains from the same sample are listed, as sequenced in a study of blood T cell repertoires in COVID-19. Generated by immunoSEQ multiplex PCR, the TCRdb table keeps only in-frame clones and is missing some. The data hold about 150,000 clones, with more than 75% observed a single time. The material sequenced was peripheral blood. All receptors come from a woman aged 55 to 70 with COVID-19, enrolled during active disease.

The chain has TRBV6-5 and TRBJ1-3, with D uncertain. V lost 6 bases and J 8 bases, leaving 5 bases between the germline ends. Germline loops: CDR1 MNHEY, CDR2 SVGAGI. The CDR3 is 10 amino acids. CDR3 sequence reads: CASRTDTIYF. The CDR3 coding sequence is TGTGCCAGCAGGACTGACACCATATATTTT.

The chain recombines TRBV2 with TRBJ1-1; 10 bases align to TRBD1. CDR1 is SNHLY, CDR2 FYNNEI, per germline. The CDR3 has 14 amino acids. With V trimmed by 9 bases and J by 5 bases, 9 bases remained unmatched. The CDR3 DNA reads TGTGCCAGTTTAGGGACAGGGGATCGAACTGAAGCTTTCTTT. It translates to CASLGTGDRTEAFF.

The chain has TRBV5-1 and TRBJ1-5, with D perhaps matching TRBD1 (5 bases). Germline lookup yields CDR1 SGHRS and CDR2 YFSETQ. The CDR3 runs to 15 residues. Trimming cost V 5 bases and J 4 bases, with 16 bases left between them. In DNA, the CDR3 is TGCGCCAGCAGTACCCAGACAGAGAGAAATCAGCCCCAGCATTTT. Amino acids: CASSTQTERNQPQHF.

The chain couples TRBV5-1 to TRBJ2-5; the match to TRBD1 covers 7 bases. V gave up 2 bases and J gave up 3 bases; unmatched junction bases: 16. The CDR3 is 18 amino acids. CDR1 SGHRS and CDR2 YFSETQ come from the germline V gene. The CDR3 loop is CASSLGLSPDRAKETQYF. CDR3 sequence (DNA): TGCGCCAGCAGCTTAGGGTTGAGTCCCGACAGGGCTAAAGAGACCCAGTACTTC.

This clone appeared once. V and J are TRBV7-9 and TRBJ2-3; maybe TRBD2 (5 bases). The CDR3 has 15 residues. The V and J ends lost 4 bases and 1 base respectively, with 12 bases between them. Per the germline V gene, CDR1 is SEHNR and CDR2 is FQNEAQ (reference sequence). The CDR3 sequence is CASSSDLGGTDTQYF. Here the CDR3 DNA reads TGTGCCAGCAGCTCTGATCTGGGAGGCACAGATACGCAGTATTTT.

The rearrangement uses TRBV6-1 and TRBJ1-1; 10 bases align to TRBD1. The CDR3 is 16 residues long. Trimming removed 3 bases from V and 4 bases from J; junction bases left unmatched: 8. Germline CDR1 is MNHNS and CDR2 is SASEGT. The CDR3 region is CASSDRTGGSGTEAFF. For the CDR3, the DNA is TGTGCCAGCAGTGACCGGACAGGGGGGTCGGGCACTGAAGCTTTCTTT.

The genes are TRBV7-8 and TRBJ1-4; maybe TRBD1 (5 bases). Germline-derived CDR1 and CDR2 are SGHVS and FQNEAQ. Trimming removed 5 bases from V and 0 bases from J, with 13 bases in between. This CDR3 comprises 16 residues. Here the CDR3 reads CASSPRVGATNEKLFF. The CDR3 DNA reads as TGTGCCAGCAGCCCCAGGGTTGGGGCAACTAATGAAAAACTGTTTTTT.

The chain has TRBV30 and TRBJ2-5; no definite D call. The CDR3 runs 11 residues. Germline V gene sequence: CDR1 GTSNPN, CDR2 SVGIG (reference sequence). With 2 bases removed from V and 3 bases from J, the gap between germline ends came to 4 bases. The CDR3 sequence is CAWSSKETQYF. The CDR3 region has the DNA TGTGCCTGGAGTTCCAAAGAGACCCAGTACTTC.

The rearrangement joins TRBV5-4 to TRBJ1-1; 8 bases fit TRBD1. The CDR3 totals 13 residues. V was pared by 4 bases and J by 4 bases, with 3 bases of the junction left unmatched. CDR1 SGHNT and CDR2 YYREEE come from the germline V gene (reference sequence). The CDR3 protein is CASSPGQGTEAFF. In DNA form, the CDR3 reads TGTGCCAGCAGCCCTGGACAGGGCACTGAAGCTTTCTTT.

The chain carries TRBV6-6 and TRBJ1-4, with 9 bases fitting TRBD1. This CDR3 has 13 residues. Germline V gives CDR1 MNHNY, CDR2 SVGAGI (reference sequence). With V trimmed by 8 bases and J by 7 bases, 5 bases remained unmatched. CDR3 nucleotides: TGTGCCAGCCGGGGACAGGGATTTGAAAAACTGTTTTTT. It encodes CASRGQGFEKLFF.

This clone showed up just a few times. The chain joins TRBV7-9 to TRBJ2-2; D perhaps matches TRBD1 (5 bases). The germline gives CDR1 SEHNR, CDR2 FQNEAQ (reference sequence). V was shortened by 3 bases and J by 6 bases, with 11 bases between the two germline ends. This CDR3 has 14 amino acids. In nucleotides, the CDR3 is TGTGCCAGCAGCTTCTCCAGGGTGGCCGGGGAGCTGTTTTTT. Amino acid sequence: CASSFSRVAGELFF.

The chain recombines TRBV3-1 (or the pseudogene TRBV3-2) with TRBJ1-4; D is possibly TRBD1 (5 bases). Trimming took off 4 bases at V and 0 bases at J, with 12 bases between the two ends. The V gene's germline CDR1 is LGHDT and CDR2 YNNKEL (reference sequence). The CDR3 is 16 residues long. In DNA form, the CDR3 reads TGTGCCAGCAGCCCGCGGGGGGGGGCAACTAATGAAAAACTGTTTTTT. It yields the protein CASSPRGGATNEKLFF.

The V gene is TRBV6-1, the J gene TRBJ2-4; D may be TRBD1 (5 bases). V was shortened by 2 bases and J by 0 bases, with 8 bases between the two germline ends. The length of the CDR3 is 15 residues. Germline CDR1 and CDR2: MNHNS and SASEGT. This CDR3 reads CASSERGLAKNIQYF. The DNA for the CDR3 is TGTGCCAGCAGTGAAAGGGGCCTAGCCAAAAACATTCAGTACTTC.

CDR3 residues: CASSQGGQGPGNTIYF. The CDR3 bases are TGCGCCAGCAGCCAAGGGGGCCAGGGGCCCGGAAACACCATATATTTT. The chain employs TRBV4-1 and TRBJ1-3; the D gene is possibly TRBD1 (6 bases). The CDR3 consists of 16 residues. In germline, CDR1 is MGHRA, CDR2 YSYEKL. V was cut by 1 base and J by 4 bases, with 14 bases left in between.